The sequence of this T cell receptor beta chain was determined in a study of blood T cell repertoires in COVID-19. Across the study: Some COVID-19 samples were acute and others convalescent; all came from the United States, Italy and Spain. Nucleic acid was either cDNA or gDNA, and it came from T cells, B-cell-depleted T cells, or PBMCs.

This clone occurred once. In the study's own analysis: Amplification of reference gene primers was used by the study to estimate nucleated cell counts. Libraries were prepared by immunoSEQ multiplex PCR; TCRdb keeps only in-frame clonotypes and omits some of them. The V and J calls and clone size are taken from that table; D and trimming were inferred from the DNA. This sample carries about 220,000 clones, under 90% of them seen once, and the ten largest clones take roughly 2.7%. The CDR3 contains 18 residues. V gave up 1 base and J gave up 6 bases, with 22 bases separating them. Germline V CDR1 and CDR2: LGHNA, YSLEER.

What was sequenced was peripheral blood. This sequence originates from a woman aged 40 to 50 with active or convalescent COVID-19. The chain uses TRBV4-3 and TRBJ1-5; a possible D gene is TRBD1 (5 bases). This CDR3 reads CASSQVLRRGGRSQPQHF. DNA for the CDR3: TGCGCCAGCAGCCAAGTCTTAAGGAGGGGCGGGCGTAGTCAGCCCCAGCATTTT.